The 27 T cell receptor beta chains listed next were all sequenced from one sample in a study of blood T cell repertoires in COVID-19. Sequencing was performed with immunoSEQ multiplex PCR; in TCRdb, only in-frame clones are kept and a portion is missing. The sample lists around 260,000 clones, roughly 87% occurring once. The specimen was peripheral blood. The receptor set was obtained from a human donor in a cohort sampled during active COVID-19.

The CDR3 DNA is TGTGCCTGGGGGGACAGGGTGTTTCAGCCCCAGCATTTT. Translating gives CAWGDRVFQPQHF. The V and J genes are TRBV30 and TRBJ1-5, with TRBD1 matching 9 bases. Germline assignment: CDR1 GTSNPN and CDR2 SVGIG (reference sequence). The CDR3 sequence is 13 residues long. With V trimmed by 5 bases and J by 6 bases, 5 bases remained unmatched.

DNA for the CDR3: TGTGCCAGCAGTTACTCGATCATCCCCCCGAGGGAACTCCAAGAGACCCAGTACTTC. This codes for CASSYSIIPPRELQETQYF. The rearrangement joins TRBV6-2 or TRBV6-3 to TRBJ2-5; D is possibly TRBD2 (5 bases). The CDR3 has 19 amino acids. Trimming removed 0 bases from V and 1 base from J, with 21 bases in between. CDR1 is MNHEY and CDR2 is SVGEGT in the germline V gene.

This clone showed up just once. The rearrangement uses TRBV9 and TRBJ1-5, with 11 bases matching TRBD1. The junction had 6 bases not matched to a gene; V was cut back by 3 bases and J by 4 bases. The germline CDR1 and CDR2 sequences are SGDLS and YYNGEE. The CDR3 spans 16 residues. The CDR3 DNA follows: TGTGCCAGCAGCGCGGGACAGGGGGAGGGTAATCAGCCCCAGCATTTT. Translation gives CASSAGQGEGNQPQHF.

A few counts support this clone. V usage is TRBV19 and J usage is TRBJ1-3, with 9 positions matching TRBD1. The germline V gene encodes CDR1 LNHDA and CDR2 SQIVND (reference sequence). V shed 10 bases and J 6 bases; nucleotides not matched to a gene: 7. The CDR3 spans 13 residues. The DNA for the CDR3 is TGTGCCACCCTTAGACAGGGGGAAAACACCATATATTTT. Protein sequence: CATLRQGENTIYF.

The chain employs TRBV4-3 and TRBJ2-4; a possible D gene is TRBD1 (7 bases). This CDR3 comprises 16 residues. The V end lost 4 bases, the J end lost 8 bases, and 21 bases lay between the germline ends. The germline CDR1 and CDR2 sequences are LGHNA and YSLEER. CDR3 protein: CASSPTQGGASDIQYF. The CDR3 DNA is TGCGCCAGCAGCCCGACCCAGGGGGGCGCATCGGACATTCAGTACTTC.

CDR3 in amino acids: CASSITLITYNEQFF. The CDR3 DNA reads as TGTGCCAGTAGTATTACTCTAATTACCTACAATGAGCAGTTCTTC. The V call is TRBV19, the J call TRBJ2-1; D not resolved. Germline lookup yields CDR1 LNHDA and CDR2 SQIVND (reference sequence). V was clipped by 3 bases and J by 2 bases, with 11 bases between them. This CDR3 is built from 15 residues.

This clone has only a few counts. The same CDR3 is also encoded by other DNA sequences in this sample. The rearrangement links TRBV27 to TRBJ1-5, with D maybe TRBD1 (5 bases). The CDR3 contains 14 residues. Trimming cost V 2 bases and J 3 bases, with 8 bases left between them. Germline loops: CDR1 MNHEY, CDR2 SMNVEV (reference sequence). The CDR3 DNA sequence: TGTGCCAGCAGTTTAAGGGGTTACAATCAGCCCCAGCATTTT. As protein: CASSLRGYNQPQHF.

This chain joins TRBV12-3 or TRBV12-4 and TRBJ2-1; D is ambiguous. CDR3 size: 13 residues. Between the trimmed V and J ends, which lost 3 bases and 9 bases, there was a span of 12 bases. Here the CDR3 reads CASSLAAGGEQFF. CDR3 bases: TGTGCCAGCAGTTTGGCGGCCGGCGGTGAGCAGTTCTTC.

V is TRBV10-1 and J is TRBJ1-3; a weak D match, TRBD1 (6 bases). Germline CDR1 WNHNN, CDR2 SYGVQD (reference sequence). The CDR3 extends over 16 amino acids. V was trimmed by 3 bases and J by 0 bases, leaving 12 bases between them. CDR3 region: CASSDRGHRSGNTIYF. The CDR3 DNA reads TGCGCCAGCAGTGATAGGGGACATCGCTCTGGAAACACCATATATTTT.

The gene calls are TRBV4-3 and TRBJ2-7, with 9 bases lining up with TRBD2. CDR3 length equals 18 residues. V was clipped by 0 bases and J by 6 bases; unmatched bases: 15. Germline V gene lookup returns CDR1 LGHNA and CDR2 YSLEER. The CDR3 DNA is TGCGCCAGCAGCCAAGATCTTAGCGGGAGCAGCCTGGGCGCCGAGCAGTACTTC. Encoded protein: CASSQDLSGSSLGAEQYF.

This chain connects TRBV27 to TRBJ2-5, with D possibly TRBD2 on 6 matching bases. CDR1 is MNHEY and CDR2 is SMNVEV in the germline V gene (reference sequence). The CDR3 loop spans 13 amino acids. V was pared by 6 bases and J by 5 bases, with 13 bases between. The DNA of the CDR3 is TGTGCCAGCAGGCCCGGGGGTCGGGAGACCCAGTACTTC. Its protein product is CASRPGGRETQYF.

The chain's CDR3 is CASSLSLALAGGSDTQYF. The DNA for the CDR3 is TGTGCCAGCAGCTTAAGTTTAGCTCTAGCGGGAGGTTCAGATACGCAGTATTTT. The chain is built from TRBV7-2 and TRBJ2-3; TRBD2 matches at 11 bases. V lost 2 bases and J lost 4; bases outside the gene matches: 11. CDR1 is SGHTA, CDR2 FQGNSA, per germline. The CDR3 runs to 18 residues.

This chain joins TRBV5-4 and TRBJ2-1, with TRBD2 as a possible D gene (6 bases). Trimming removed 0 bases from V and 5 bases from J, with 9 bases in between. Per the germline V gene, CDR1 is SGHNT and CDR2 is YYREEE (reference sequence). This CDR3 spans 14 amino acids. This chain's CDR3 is CASSLVGGNNEQFF. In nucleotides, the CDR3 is TGTGCCAGCAGCTTGGTGGGGGGTAACAATGAGCAGTTCTTC.

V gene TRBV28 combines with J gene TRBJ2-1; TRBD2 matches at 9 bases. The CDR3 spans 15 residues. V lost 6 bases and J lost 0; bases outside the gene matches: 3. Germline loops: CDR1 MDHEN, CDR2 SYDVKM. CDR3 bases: TGTGCCAGCAGAAATAGCGGGAGCTCCTACAATGAGCAGTTCTTC. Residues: CASRNSGSSYNEQFF.

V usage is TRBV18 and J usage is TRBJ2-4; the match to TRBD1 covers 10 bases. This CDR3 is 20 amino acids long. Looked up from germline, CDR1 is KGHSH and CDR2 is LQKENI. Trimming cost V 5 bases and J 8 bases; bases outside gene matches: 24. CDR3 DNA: TGTGCCAGCTCAGGGACAGGGGTCTTTTTGAGAGGCGTGAAAGGTGACATTCAGTACTTC. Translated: CASSGTGVFLRGVKGDIQYF.

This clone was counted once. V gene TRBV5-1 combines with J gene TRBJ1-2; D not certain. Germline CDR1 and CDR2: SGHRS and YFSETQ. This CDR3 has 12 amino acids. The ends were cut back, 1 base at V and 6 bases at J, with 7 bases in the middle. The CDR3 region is CASSLSGNGYTF. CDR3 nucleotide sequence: TGCGCCAGCAGCTTGAGCGGGAATGGCTACACCTTC.

The CDR3 nucleotides are TGTGCCAGCAGCGGGGGGTTGGGGCAGCCCCAGCATTTT. Translating it yields CASSGGLGQPQHF. The chain carries TRBV7-2 and TRBJ1-5; D possibly corresponds to TRBD1 (5 bases). Trimming shortened V by 5 bases and J by 7 bases, and 12 bases separated the two germline ends. The length of the CDR3 is 13 residues. Germline V gives CDR1 SGHTA, CDR2 FQGNSA. The full variable domain, with the rest looked up from reference TRBV7-2 and TRBJ1-5, is GAGVSQSPSNKVTEKGKDVELRCDPISGHTALYWYRQSLGQGLEFLIYFQGNSAPDKSGLPSDRFSAERTGGSVSTLTIQRTQQEDSAVYLCASSGGLGQPQHFGDGTRLSIL.

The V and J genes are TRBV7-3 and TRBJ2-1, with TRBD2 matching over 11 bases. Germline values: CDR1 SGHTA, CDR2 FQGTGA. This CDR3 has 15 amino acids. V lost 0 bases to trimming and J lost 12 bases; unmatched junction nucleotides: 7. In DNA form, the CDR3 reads TGTGCCAGCAGCTTAACTAGCGGGAGGGCCGGGTGGCAGTTCTTC. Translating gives CASSLTSGRAGWQFF.

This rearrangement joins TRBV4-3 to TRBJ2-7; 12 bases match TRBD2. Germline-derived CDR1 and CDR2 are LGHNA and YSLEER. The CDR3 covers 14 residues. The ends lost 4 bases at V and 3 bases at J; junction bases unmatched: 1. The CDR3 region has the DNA TGCGCCAGCAGCCCTAGCGGGAGGGGCTACGAGCAGTACTTC. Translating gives CASSPSGRGYEQYF.

The CDR3 protein is CAWRHSGGGFEQYF. The CDR3 region has the DNA TGTGCCTGGAGGCATAGCGGGGGTGGCTTCGAGCAGTACTTC. The chain has TRBV30 and TRBJ2-7; 9 bases map to TRBD2. Germline-derived CDR1 and CDR2 are GTSNPN and SVGIG (reference sequence). The CDR3 is 14 amino acids. Unmatched junction bases numbered 9, after V lost 3 bases and J lost 6 bases.

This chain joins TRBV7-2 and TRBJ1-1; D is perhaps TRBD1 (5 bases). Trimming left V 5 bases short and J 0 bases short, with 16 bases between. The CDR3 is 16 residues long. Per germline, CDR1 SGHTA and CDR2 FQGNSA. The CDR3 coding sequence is TGTGCCAGCAGCCCCGGGGGGGAGGGGATGAACACTGAAGCTTTCTTT. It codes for CASSPGGEGMNTEAFF.

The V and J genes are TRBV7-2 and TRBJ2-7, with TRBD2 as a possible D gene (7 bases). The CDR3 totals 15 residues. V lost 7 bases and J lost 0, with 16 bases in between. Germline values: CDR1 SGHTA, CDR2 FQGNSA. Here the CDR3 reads CASTWGLAASYEQYF. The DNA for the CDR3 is TGTGCCAGCACCTGGGGGCTAGCGGCCTCCTACGAGCAGTACTTC.

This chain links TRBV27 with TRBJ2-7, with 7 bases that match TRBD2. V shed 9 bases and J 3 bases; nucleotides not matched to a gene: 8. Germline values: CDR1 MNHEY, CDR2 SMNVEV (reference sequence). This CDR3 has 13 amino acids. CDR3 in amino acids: CASTGGGSYEQYF. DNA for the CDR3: TGTGCCAGTACGGGGGGTGGAAGCTACGAGCAGTACTTC.

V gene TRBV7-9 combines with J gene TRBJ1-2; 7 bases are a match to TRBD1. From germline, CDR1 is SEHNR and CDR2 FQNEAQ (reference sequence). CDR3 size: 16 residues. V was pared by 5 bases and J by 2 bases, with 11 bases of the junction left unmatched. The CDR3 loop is CASSPSGDRGNYGYTF. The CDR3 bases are TGTGCCAGCAGCCCTTCGGGGGACAGAGGGAACTATGGCTACACCTTC.

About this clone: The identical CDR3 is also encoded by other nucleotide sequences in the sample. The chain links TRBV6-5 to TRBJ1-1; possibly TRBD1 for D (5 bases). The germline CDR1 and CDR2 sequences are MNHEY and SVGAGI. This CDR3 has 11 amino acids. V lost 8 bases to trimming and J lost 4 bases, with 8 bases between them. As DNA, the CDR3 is TGTGCCAGCGGGAGGGGCACTGAAGCTTTCTTT. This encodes CASGRGTEAFF.

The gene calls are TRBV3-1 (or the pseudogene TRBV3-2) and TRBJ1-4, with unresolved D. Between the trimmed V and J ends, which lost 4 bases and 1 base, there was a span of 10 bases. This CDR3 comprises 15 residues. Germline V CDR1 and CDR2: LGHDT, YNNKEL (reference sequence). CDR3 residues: CASSLSSGTNEKLFF. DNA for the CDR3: TGTGCCAGCAGCCTCTCTAGTGGAACTAATGAAAAACTGTTTTTT.

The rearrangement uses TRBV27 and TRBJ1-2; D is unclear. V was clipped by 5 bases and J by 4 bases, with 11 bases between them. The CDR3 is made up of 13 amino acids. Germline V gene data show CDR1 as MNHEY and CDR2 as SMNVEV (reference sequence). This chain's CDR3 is CASSQTAIYGYTF. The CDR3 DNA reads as TGTGCCAGCAGTCAAACAGCCATCTATGGCTACACCTTC.